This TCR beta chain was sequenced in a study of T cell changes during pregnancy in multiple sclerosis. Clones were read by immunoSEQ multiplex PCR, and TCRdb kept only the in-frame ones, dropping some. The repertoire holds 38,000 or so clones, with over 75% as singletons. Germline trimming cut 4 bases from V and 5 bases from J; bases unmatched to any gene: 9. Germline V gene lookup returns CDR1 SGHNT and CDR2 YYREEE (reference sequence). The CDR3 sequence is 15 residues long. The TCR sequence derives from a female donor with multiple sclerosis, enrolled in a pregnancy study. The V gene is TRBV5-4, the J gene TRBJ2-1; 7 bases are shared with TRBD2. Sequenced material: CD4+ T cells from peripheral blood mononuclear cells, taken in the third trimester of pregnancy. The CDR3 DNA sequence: TGTGCCAGCAGCACTCCTAGCGGCCGTGACAATGAGCAGTTCTTC. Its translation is CASSTPSGRDNEQFF.